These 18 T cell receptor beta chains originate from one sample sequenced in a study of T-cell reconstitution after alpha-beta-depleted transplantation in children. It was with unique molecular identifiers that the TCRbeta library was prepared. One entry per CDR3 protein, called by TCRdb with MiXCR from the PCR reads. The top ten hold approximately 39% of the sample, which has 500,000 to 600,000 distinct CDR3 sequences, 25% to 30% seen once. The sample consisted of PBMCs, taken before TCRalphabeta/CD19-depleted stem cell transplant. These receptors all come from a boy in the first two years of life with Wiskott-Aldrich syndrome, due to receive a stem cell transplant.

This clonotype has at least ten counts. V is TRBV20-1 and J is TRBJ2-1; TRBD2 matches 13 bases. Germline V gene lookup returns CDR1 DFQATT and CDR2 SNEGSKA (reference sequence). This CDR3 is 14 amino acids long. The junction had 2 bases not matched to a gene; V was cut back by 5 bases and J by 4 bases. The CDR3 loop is CSAGLAGAYNEQFF. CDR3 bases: TGCAGTGCTGGACTAGCGGGAGCTTACAATGAGCAGTTCTTC.

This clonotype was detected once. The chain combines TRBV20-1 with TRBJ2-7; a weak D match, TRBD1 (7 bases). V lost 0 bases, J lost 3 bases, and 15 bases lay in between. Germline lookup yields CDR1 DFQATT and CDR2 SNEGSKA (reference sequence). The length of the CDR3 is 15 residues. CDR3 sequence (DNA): TGCAGTGCTAGAGATCGGGGGACAGTCGACTACGAGCAGTACTTC. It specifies CSARDRGTVDYEQYF.

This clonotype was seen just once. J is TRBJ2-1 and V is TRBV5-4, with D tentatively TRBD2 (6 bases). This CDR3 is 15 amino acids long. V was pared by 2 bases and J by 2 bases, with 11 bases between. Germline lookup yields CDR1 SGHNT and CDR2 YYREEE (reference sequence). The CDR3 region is CASSFGLPTYNEQFF. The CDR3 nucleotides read TGTGCCAGCAGCTTTGGACTACCGACCTACAATGAGCAGTTCTTC.

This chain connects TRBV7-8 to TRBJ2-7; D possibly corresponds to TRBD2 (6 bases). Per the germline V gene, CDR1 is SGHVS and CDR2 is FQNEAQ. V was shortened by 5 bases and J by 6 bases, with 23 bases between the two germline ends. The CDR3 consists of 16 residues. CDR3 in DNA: TGTGCCAGCAGCCCTATTTCGGGACTCTCAATCTCCGAGCAGTACTTC. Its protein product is CASSPISGLSISEQYF.

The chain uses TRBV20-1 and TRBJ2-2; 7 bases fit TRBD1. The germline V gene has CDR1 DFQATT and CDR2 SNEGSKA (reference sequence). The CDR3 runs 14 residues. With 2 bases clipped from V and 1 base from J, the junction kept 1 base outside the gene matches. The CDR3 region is CSARNRGNTGELFF. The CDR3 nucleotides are TGCAGTGCTAGAAACAGGGGGAACACCGGGGAGCTGTTTTTT.

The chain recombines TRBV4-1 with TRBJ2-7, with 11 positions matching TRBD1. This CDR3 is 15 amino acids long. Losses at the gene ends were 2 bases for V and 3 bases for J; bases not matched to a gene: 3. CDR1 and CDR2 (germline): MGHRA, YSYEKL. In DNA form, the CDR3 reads TGCGCCAGCAGCCAAAAGGGGACAGGGGGCTACGAGCAGTACTTC. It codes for CASSQKGTGGYEQYF.

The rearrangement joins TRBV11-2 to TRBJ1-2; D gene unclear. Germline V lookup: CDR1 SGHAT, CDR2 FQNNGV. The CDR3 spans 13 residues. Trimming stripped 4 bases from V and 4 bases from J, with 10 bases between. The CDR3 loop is CASSSPPAYGYTF. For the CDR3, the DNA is TGTGCCAGCAGCTCCCCCCCGGCCTATGGCTACACCTTC.

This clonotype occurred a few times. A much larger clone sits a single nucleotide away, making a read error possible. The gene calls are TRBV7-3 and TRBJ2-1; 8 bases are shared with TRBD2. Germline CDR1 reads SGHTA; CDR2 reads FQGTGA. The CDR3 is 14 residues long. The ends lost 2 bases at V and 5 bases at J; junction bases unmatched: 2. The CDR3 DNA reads TGTGCCAGCAGCTTACCGGGAGGGGACAATGAGCAGTTCTTC. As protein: CASSLPGGDNEQFF.

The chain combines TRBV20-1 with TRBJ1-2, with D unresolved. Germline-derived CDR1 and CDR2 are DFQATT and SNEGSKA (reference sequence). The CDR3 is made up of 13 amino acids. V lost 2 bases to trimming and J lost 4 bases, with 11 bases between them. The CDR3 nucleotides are TGCAGTGCTAGAATCCCTCAGCCCTATGGCTACACCTTC. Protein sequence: CSARIPQPYGYTF.

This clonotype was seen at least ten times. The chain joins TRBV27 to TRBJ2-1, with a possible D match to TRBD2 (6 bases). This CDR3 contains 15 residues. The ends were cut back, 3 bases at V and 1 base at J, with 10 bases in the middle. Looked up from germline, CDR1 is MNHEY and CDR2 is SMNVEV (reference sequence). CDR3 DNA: TGTGCCAGCAGTTTCAGGGCGGGGTCCTACAATGAGCAGTTCTTC. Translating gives CASSFRAGSYNEQFF.

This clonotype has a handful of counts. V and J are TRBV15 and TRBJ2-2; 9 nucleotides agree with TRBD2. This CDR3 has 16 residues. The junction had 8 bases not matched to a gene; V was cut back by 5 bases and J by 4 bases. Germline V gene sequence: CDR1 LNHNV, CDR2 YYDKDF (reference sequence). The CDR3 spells CATSARLAVLTGELFF. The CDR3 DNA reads TGTGCCACCAGCGCACGACTAGCGGTCCTCACCGGGGAGCTGTTTTTT.

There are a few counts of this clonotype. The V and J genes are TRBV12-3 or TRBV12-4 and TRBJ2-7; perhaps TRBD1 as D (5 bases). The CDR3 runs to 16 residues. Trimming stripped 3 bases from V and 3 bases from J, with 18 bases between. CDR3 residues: CASSFTPRQTNYEQYF. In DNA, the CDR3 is TGTGCCAGCAGTTTCACCCCGCGACAGACCAACTACGAGCAGTACTTC.

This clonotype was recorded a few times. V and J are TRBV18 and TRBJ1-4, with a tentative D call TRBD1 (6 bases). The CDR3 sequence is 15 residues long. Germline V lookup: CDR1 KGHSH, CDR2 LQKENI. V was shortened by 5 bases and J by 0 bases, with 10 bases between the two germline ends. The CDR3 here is CASSYRDPTNEKLFF. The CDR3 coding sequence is TGTGCCAGCTCATACAGGGATCCAACTAATGAAAAACTGTTTTTT.

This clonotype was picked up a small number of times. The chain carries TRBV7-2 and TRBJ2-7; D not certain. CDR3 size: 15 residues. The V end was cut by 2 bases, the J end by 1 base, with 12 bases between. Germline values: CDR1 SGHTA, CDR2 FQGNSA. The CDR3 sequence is CASSLSLVPSYEQYF. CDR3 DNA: TGTGCCAGCAGCTTAAGCCTAGTTCCTTCCTACGAGCAGTACTTC.

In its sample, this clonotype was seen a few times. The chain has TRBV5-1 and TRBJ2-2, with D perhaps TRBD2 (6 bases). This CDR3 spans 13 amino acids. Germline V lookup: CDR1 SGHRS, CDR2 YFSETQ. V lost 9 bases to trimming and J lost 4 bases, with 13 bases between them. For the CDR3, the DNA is TGCGCCACCCGGGACTTTCGCACCGGGGAGCTGTTTTTT. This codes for CATRDFRTGELFF.

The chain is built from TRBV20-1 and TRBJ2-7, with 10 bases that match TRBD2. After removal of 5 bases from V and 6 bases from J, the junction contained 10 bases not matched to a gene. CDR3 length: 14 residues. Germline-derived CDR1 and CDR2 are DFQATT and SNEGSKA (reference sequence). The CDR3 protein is CSAEPSGRVFEQYF. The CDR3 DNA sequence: TGCAGTGCTGAACCTAGCGGGAGAGTTTTCGAGCAGTACTTC.

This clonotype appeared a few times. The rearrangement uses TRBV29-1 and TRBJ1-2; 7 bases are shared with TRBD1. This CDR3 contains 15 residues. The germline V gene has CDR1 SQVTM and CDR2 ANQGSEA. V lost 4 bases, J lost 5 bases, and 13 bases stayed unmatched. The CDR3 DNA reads TGCAGCGTTGGAACACCGACAGGGATGGTATATGGCTACACCTTC. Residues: CSVGTPTGMVYGYTF.

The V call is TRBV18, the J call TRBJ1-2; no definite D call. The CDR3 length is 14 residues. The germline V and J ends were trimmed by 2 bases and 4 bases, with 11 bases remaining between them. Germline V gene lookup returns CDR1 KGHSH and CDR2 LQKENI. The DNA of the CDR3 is TGTGCCAGCTCACCAGGGTATTCCTCCTATGGCTACACCTTC. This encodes CASSPGYSSYGYTF. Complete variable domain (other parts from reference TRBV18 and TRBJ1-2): NAGVMQNPRHLVRRRGQEARLRCSPMKGHSHVYWYRQLPEEGLKFMVYLQKENIIDESGMPKERFSAEFPKEGPSILRIQQVVRGDSAAYFCASSPGYSSYGYTFGSGTRLTVV.